The 25 T cell receptor beta chains presented below share a single source sample, sequenced in a study of blood T cell repertoires in COVID-19. Libraries were prepared by immunoSEQ multiplex PCR; TCRdb keeps only in-frame clonotypes and omits some of them. Of about 230,000 clones listed, around 90% are singletons. Sample: PBMCs or T cells enriched from blood (not recorded which). The source is a woman in her twenties or thirties who had been exposed to COVID-19.

This chain connects TRBV7-8 to TRBJ1-3, with TRBD1 matching over 7 bases. The CDR3 has 16 residues. V lost 3 bases and J lost 6; bases outside the gene matches: 11. Germline V gene data show CDR1 as SGHVS and CDR2 as FQNEAQ. The CDR3 DNA reads TGTGCCAGCAGCTTCGAGCCCGGGACAGTAACAAACACCATATATTTT. Encoded protein: CASSFEPGTVTNTIYF.

The J gene is TRBJ2-2, the V gene TRBV19, with 10 bases aligning to TRBD2. Germline values: CDR1 LNHDA, CDR2 SQIVND (reference sequence). The CDR3 loop spans 17 amino acids. J lost 3 bases, V lost 3 bases, and 7 bases had no gene match. The CDR3 nucleotides are TGTGCCAGTAGTATCCGTGTCCTAGCGGGAGACACCGGGGAGCTGTTTTTT. Residues: CASSIRVLAGDTGELFF.

The sample holds one count of this clone. In the same sample, other DNA sequences code for this CDR3. This chain links TRBV4-1 with TRBJ2-5; 7 bases map to TRBD1. With V trimmed by 6 bases and J by 5 bases, 6 bases remained unmatched. This CDR3 has 13 amino acids. The germline V gene has CDR1 MGHRA and CDR2 YSYEKL. The CDR3 is CASSQGVLETQYF. Here the CDR3 DNA reads TGCGCCAGCAGTCAGGGGGTATTGGAGACCCAGTACTTC.

The chain joins TRBV5-6 to TRBJ1-6, with D perhaps matching TRBD1 (6 bases). The CDR3 runs to 15 residues. The germline V gene encodes CDR1 SGHDT and CDR2 YYEEEE. V lost 4 bases, J lost 7 bases, and 15 bases lay in between. CDR3 amino acids: CASSRPGTPNSPLHF. The CDR3 region has the DNA TGTGCCAGCAGCCGGCCCGGGACACCAAATTCACCCCTCCACTTT. The variable domain in full, completed from reference TRBV5-6 and TRBJ1-6, reads DAGVTQSPTHLIKTRGQQVTLRCSPKSGHDTVSWYQQALGQGPQFIFQYYEEEERQRGNFPDRFSGHQFPNYSSELNVNALLLGDSALYLCASSRPGTPNSPLHFGNGTRLTVT.

V and J are TRBV28 and TRBJ1-1; 7 nucleotides match TRBD1. Germline CDR1 reads MDHEN; CDR2 reads SYDVKM. This CDR3 has 16 residues. The V segment lost 3 bases and the J segment 0 bases; nucleotides outside the gene matches: 7. DNA for the CDR3: TGTGCCAGCAGTTTTAGGGCAGGGGGTTTGAACACTGAAGCTTTCTTT. Encoded protein: CASSFRAGGLNTEAFF.

The sample holds one count of this clone. The gene calls are TRBV5-8 and TRBJ1-2; D gene uncertain. There are 15 residues in the CDR3. CDR1 SGHTS and CDR2 YDEGEE come from the germline V gene. Trimming took 0 bases from V and 0 from J, leaving 9 bases between them. The CDR3 DNA is TGTGCCAGCAGCTTGGGGGCAGAAGCTAACTATGGCTACACCTTC. Translation: CASSLGAEANYGYTF.

This clone was picked up a small number of times. V and J are TRBV18 and TRBJ2-1; no clear D gene. With 1 base removed from V and 4 bases from J, the gap between germline ends came to 11 bases. CDR1 and CDR2 from the germline V gene are KGHSH and LQKENI. The CDR3 extends over 15 amino acids. The CDR3 DNA is TGTGCCAGCTCACCACGAGCTGATTTATACAATGAGCAGTTCTTC. Its protein is CASSPRADLYNEQFF.

The V gene is TRBV4-1, the J gene TRBJ2-1; 10 bases agree with TRBD2. The V and J ends lost 4 bases and 4 bases, in that order; junction bases with no gene match: 7. The CDR3 covers 16 residues. Germline assignment: CDR1 MGHRA and CDR2 YSYEKL. The CDR3 loop is CASSRGTSESYNEQFF. CDR3 DNA sequence: TGCGCCAGCAGCCGAGGGACTAGCGAATCTTACAATGAGCAGTTCTTC.

J is TRBJ1-3 and V is TRBV29-1; D ambiguous. The CDR3 is 12 amino acids. V was pared by 4 bases and J by 0 bases, with 4 bases between. Germline CDR1 is SQVTM and CDR2 is ANQGSEA. CDR3 loop: CSVGPSGNTIYF. The CDR3 DNA sequence: TGCAGCGTTGGGCCCTCTGGAAACACCATATATTTT.

The chain employs TRBV21-1 and TRBJ2-3; the tabulated D call, TRBD2, remains unverified against the DNA. TRBV21-1 is listed as a pseudogene. The CDR3 extends over 18 amino acids. CDR3 sequence (DNA): TGTGCCAGCAGCAAAGCGGGGACTCCCGGGAGGGTCACAGATACGCAGTATTTT. Its protein product is CASSKAGTPGRVTDTQYF.

This clone turned up a few times. CDR3 bases: TGTGCCAGCAGACCCCCCGGCTTAGGAGACACCGGGGAGCTGTTTTTT. Translating it yields CASRPPGLGDTGELFF. V usage is TRBV2 and J usage is TRBJ2-2, with D unclear. V was clipped by 6 bases and J by 3 bases, with 17 bases between them. The CDR3 has 16 amino acids. The germline V gene has CDR1 SNHLY and CDR2 FYNNEI.

The gene calls are TRBV5-1 and TRBJ2-1, with TRBD2 identical over 9 bases. Trimming cost V 2 bases and J 2 bases; bases outside gene matches: 14. The CDR3 extends over 19 amino acids. The germline V gene has CDR1 SGHRS and CDR2 YFSETQ. The CDR3 protein is CASSFSTSGNSNPYNEQFF. The CDR3 bases are TGCGCCAGCAGCTTCTCGACTAGCGGTAACTCCAATCCCTACAATGAGCAGTTCTTC.

The chain links TRBV28 to TRBJ1-6; TRBD1 matches 7 bases. The CDR3 runs 17 residues. Unmatched junction bases numbered 9, after V lost 5 bases and J lost 2 bases. Looked up from germline, CDR1 is MDHEN and CDR2 is SYDVKM. The CDR3 spells CASSPSPGGTYNSPLHF. The DNA of the CDR3 is TGTGCCAGCAGTCCCTCCCCAGGGGGAACCTATAATTCACCCCTCCACTTT.

The chain combines TRBV6-2 or TRBV6-3 with TRBJ2-1; TRBD2 matches at 13 bases. V dropped 5 bases and J dropped 4; count of bases not matched to a gene: 8. The length of the CDR3 is 17 residues. The germline gives CDR1 MNHEY, CDR2 SVGEGT. CDR3 loop: CASSTPGLAGAYNEQFF. CDR3 DNA sequence: TGTGCCAGCAGTACCCCCGGACTAGCGGGGGCATACAATGAGCAGTTCTTC.

The rearrangement uses TRBV30 and TRBJ2-7, with 9 bases that match TRBD1. Trimming removed 4 bases from V and 2 bases from J; junction bases left unmatched: 9. This CDR3 comprises 15 residues. Germline V gene sequence: CDR1 GTSNPN, CDR2 SVGIG (reference sequence). CDR3 amino acids: CAWNLGDRVTYEQYF. In DNA, the CDR3 is TGTGCCTGGAACCTAGGGGACAGGGTGACCTACGAGCAGTACTTC.

The rearrangement links TRBV11-2 to TRBJ2-1; 8 bases are shared with TRBD2. Germline assignment: CDR1 SGHAT and CDR2 FQNNGV. This CDR3 has 17 residues. J was trimmed by 10 bases and V by 5 bases; bases with no gene match: 19. In nucleotides, the CDR3 is TGTGCCAGCAGCAAAGATCTACCAGCGGGAGAAAGAGGGGAGCAGTTCTTC. Protein: CASSKDLPAGERGEQFF.

This clone was detected only once. The chain has TRBV7-9 and TRBJ2-2; tentative D call: TRBD1 (7 bases). Germline values: CDR1 SEHNR, CDR2 FQNEAQ (reference sequence). CDR3 length: 14 amino acids. V was shortened by 5 bases and J by 7 bases, with 14 bases between the two germline ends. The CDR3 loop is CASSGGTVVGELFF. The CDR3 region has the DNA TGTGCCAGCAGCGGAGGGACAGTGGTCGGGGAGCTGTTTTTT.

V gene TRBV19 combines with J gene TRBJ1-2, with D perhaps TRBD1 (5 bases). Trimming left V 3 bases short and J 3 bases short, with 11 bases between. The CDR3 is 14 amino acids. Germline V lookup: CDR1 LNHDA, CDR2 SQIVND (reference sequence). In DNA, the CDR3 is TGTGCCAGTAGTATCCAGGGAGGGTACTATGGCTACACCTTC. Its translation: CASSIQGGYYGYTF.

The chain's CDR3 is CASSPQGEPNEKLFF. In DNA, the CDR3 is TGTGCCAGTAGTCCTCAGGGTGAACCGAATGAAAAACTGTTTTTT. The chain recombines TRBV19 with TRBJ1-4, with D maybe TRBD1 (5 bases). This CDR3 is 15 amino acids long. V was shortened by 5 bases and J by 5 bases, with 15 bases between the two germline ends. Germline V CDR1 and CDR2: LNHDA, SQIVND (reference sequence). Combining the CDR3 with reference TRBV19 and TRBJ1-4 gives the whole variable domain DGGITQSPKYLFRKEGQNVTLSCEQNLNHDAMYWYRQDPGQGLRLIYYSQIVNDFQKGDIAEGYSVSREKKESFPLTVTSAQKNPTAFYLCASSPQGEPNEKLFFGSGTQLSVL.

This clone turned up a few times. CDR3 DNA sequence: TGTGCCAGCACGGGGCTTACTAGCGGGAGAAATTACGAGCAGTACTTC. Translating it yields CASTGLTSGRNYEQYF. The chain carries TRBV2 and TRBJ2-7, with TRBD2 matching over 11 bases. The V gene's germline CDR1 is SNHLY and CDR2 FYNNEI. Trimming removed 7 bases from V and 4 bases from J; junction bases left unmatched: 12. The CDR3 runs to 16 residues. Full variable domain (rest looked up from reference TRBV2 and TRBJ2-7): EPEVTQTPSHQVTQMGQEVILRCVPISNHLYFYWYRQILGQKVEFLVSFYNNEISEKSEIFDDQFSVERPDGSNFTLKIRSTKLEDSAMYFCASTGLTSGRNYEQYFGPGTRLTVT.

The chain couples TRBV9 to TRBJ2-3, with 8 bases that match TRBD1. V shed 0 bases, J shed 5 bases, and the junction held 2 bases outside the gene matches. CDR1 is SGDLS, CDR2 YYNGEE, per germline. The CDR3 spans 14 residues. The CDR3 DNA reads as TGTGCCAGCAGCGTAGGGACAGGGATAGATACGCAGTATTTT. Protein: CASSVGTGIDTQYF.

Concerning this clone: The sample carries other DNA sequences with the same CDR3. The rearrangement links TRBV11-2 to TRBJ2-1, with D uncertain. CDR1 and CDR2 from the germline V gene are SGHAT and FQNNGV. The CDR3 runs 13 residues. V was pared by 0 bases and J by 5 bases, with 5 bases between. The CDR3 DNA follows: TGTGCCAGCAGCTTAGACAGGAACAATGAGCAGTTCTTC. It translates to CASSLDRNNEQFF.

This clone was seen a single time. The V gene is TRBV20-1, the J gene TRBJ2-7; TRBD2 matches at 10 bases. Germline V gene sequence: CDR1 DFQATT, CDR2 SNEGSKA (reference sequence). V dropped 3 bases and J dropped 0; count of bases not matched to a gene: 5. The CDR3 is 15 residues long. The CDR3 loop reads CSASGSGRASYEQYF. The CDR3 nucleotides read TGCAGTGCTAGTGGCAGCGGGAGGGCCTCCTACGAGCAGTACTTC.

The rearrangement uses TRBV10-2 and TRBJ2-7; 9 nucleotides align to TRBD2. The CDR3 length is 14 residues. Losses at the gene ends were 2 bases for V and 3 bases for J; bases not matched to a gene: 2. Germline V lookup: CDR1 WSHSY, CDR2 SAAADI. The CDR3 coding sequence is TGCGCCAGCAGTGAGGGACTAGCGAACTACGAGCAGTACTTC. This codes for CASSEGLANYEQYF.

The chain combines TRBV6-1 with TRBJ2-2; weak D call: TRBD1 (6 bases). The ends were cut back, 0 bases at V and 3 bases at J, with 8 bases in the middle. CDR3 length equals 15 residues. Germline CDR1 reads MNHNS; CDR2 reads SASEGT. In DNA, the CDR3 is TGTGCCAGCAGTGAAGCCCAGGGGTACACCGGGGAGCTGTTTTTT. Residues: CASSEAQGYTGELFF.